This T cell receptor (beta chain) was obtained from a study of T cell changes during pregnancy in multiple sclerosis. CDR3 length equals 14 residues. Germline V gene sequence: CDR1 SGHAT, CDR2 FQNNGV. J was trimmed by 3 bases and V by 5 bases; bases with no gene match: 5. The repertoire was sequenced with immunoSEQ multiplex PCR; TCRdb's copy has only in-frame clones and lacks some. The sample has about 38,000 clones, about 92% seen once. The chain employs TRBV11-2 and TRBJ2-7, with 9 bases matching TRBD1. The receptor was derived from a female donor with multiple sclerosis, enrolled in a pregnancy study. The starting material was CD8+ T cells from peripheral blood mononuclear cells, obtained in the third trimester of pregnancy. CDR3 residues: CASSPGQGYYEQYF. CDR3 in DNA: TGTGCCAGCAGCCCCGGACAGGGGTACTACGAGCAGTACTTC.